The subject of this entry is one TCR beta chain. Its antigen remains unidentified. No clone much larger than this one lies a single base away; base qualities are absent. TCR beta CDR3 regions were amplified from RNA transcripts. For the first round of RT-PCR on the TCR CDR3, the HTBI primer set was used together with the Qiagen OneStep RT-PCR kit. The libraries were constructed in a second round of multiplex PCR and then size-selected and purified. The libraries were sequenced on an Illumina HiSeq2000 using paired-end 100 bp reads. The study's processing was this. SOAPnuke was used to process the raw data, removing reads that contained adapters or uncalled bases, had a mean Phred below 15, or lacked an exact match to the constant primer or identifier. High-quality paired reads were merged using COPE v1.2.5, and each unique nucleotide sequence was defined as a clonotype. Clonotypes were aligned to IMGT TRBV, TRBD and TRBJ reference segments using MiTCR v1.1. The analysis was restricted to V-J combinations with a frequency above 0.0001, which together covered roughly 99% of the repertoires. A TCS score was defined as the ratio of F50 (clonal expansion) to E x V (chaos), with BLOSUM62-based TCRdist applied between CDR3 peptides within each V-J. Welch's t-statistics and random forest reduced 450 to 600 V-J features to under 15, which were used in a naive Bayes classifier (R e1071). The public reads were run again by TCRdb, first through fastp at Q25 and then through MiXCR, and only productive beta chains were kept. A single entry per CDR3 protein holds the most common genes and DNA from its merged rows. What appears here as the V and J calls and clone size reflects TCRdb's work, not the paper's. The sample records about 250,000 distinct CDR3 sequences, 22% of which are singletons. The ten largest clones represent about 60% of the sample.

The sample comes from a study of T cells in Graves' hyperthyroidism and ophthalmopathy (dated by TCRdb to between 2017 and 2020). Regarding the complete study: Peripheral blood was sampled at the time of initial diagnosis, prior to any treatment. To identify distinguishing TCR V-J signatures, a discovery cohort of around 100 patients was used, comprising 40 to 45 with Graves' ophthalmopathy and under 60 with stable Graves' hyperthyroidism. An independent validation cohort of 18 to 20 hyperthyroidism patients and roughly 16 patients who later progressed to ophthalmopathy tested prospective prediction of ophthalmopathy. The approximately 100 discovery patients were randomly divided into training and test sets at a 7:3 ratio. In about 6 Graves' hyperthyroidism patients, the study also compared T-cell repertoires from thyroid tissue with T-cell repertoires from blood. Following sampling, methimazole starting at 30 mg daily was given to hyperthyroidism patients, and high-dose intravenous methylprednisolone was given to ophthalmopathy patients. According to the paper, TCR Vbeta CDR3 sequencing was carried out on some 140 peripheral blood samples, which came from fewer than 50 ophthalmopathy, fewer than 80 hyperthyroidism and approximately 17 progressor patients.

Ophthalmopathy patients had moderately to severely active disease, Clinical Activity Score of at least 3, NOSPECS grade of at least 4, and duration under 3 months. Exclusion was applied to patients with uncontrolled infections, other autoimmune diseases, pregnancy or lactation. Diagnoses were based on clinical symptoms, serum thyroxine and TRAb, thyroid ultrasound and orbital computed tomography. PBMCs were isolated from 7.5 to 10 ml of fresh peripheral blood by Ficoll-Paque density gradient centrifugation. Total RNA was extracted using Trizol reagent, and RNA quality was assessed on an Agilent 2100 Bioanalyzer. Based on the germline V gene (reference sequence), the CDR1 and CDR2 sequences are MNHEY and SMNVEV. The CDR3 runs 19 residues from the cysteine to the phenylalanine. Only CDR3 DNA is held: 57 bases, read in frame from base 1. V is pared back by 3 bases and J by 0 bases, with 18 bases lying between the germline termini.

Summary of the overall study and its limitations: In validation, progression to ophthalmopathy was predicted by the model with around 70% sensitivity and roughly 76% specificity, a median of around 6.5 months before onset. A model built on a 13 V-J signature distinguished ophthalmopathy from stable hyperthyroidism, reaching roughly 88% sensitivity and about 81% specificity in cross-validation and 80%/75% in testing. Most expanded thyroid clonotypes (frequency above 0.001) were also detected in blood, a finding suggesting that blood repertoires may reflect thyroid immune responses. Sample size was not statistically predetermined, and blinding of investigators to group allocation was not performed.

The chain couples TRBV27 to TRBJ1-6; the D gene is possibly TRBD1, with 5 bases matching. The source material was blood. The TCR was taken from a young man with Graves' ophthalmopathy. The DNA sequence reads TGTGCCAGCAGTTTTACAGGCCCTACGGTGAACTCCTATAATTCACCCCTCCACTTT. The encoded protein is CASSFTGPTVNSYNSPLHF.